This entry is about one TCR beta chain. The V and J ends lost 0 bases and 2 bases respectively, with 15 bases between them. CDR3 length: 16 amino acids. CDR1 is SGHDT and CDR2 is YYEEEE in the germline V gene. In the source study's methods: Amplification with reference gene primers provided the estimates of nucleated cell counts. The repertoire was sequenced with immunoSEQ multiplex PCR; TCRdb's copy has only in-frame clones and lacks some. The D gene and trimming were derived from the DNA, and the V and J assignments and clone size from that table. This sample yields under 95,000 clones, of which approximately 86% are seen a single time; roughly 20% belongs to the top ten. This sample stems from a study of blood T cell repertoires in COVID-19. Whole-study context: Samples taken during acute and convalescent COVID-19 were collected in the United States, Italy and Spain. Sources were T cells, B-cell-depleted T cells, or PBMCs; the material itself was cDNA or gDNA.

This clonotype was obtained from a woman older than 75 with acute or convalescent COVID-19. The chain has TRBV5-6 and TRBJ2-7; D unresolved. Material: peripheral blood. The CDR3 bases are TGTGCCAGCAGCTTGGGAGGTATCGGCAGAACCTACGAGCAGTACTTC. This sequence encodes CASSLGGIGRTYEQYF.